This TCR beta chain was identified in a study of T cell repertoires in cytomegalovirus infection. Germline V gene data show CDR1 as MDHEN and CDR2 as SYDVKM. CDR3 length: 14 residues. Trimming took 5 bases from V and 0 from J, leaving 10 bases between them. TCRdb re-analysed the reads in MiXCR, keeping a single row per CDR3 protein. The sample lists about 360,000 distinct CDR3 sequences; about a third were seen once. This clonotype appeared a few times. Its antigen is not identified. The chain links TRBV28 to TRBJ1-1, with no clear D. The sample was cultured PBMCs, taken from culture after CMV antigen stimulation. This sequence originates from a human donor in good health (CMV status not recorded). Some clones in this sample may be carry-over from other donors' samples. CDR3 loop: CASSTSSMNTEAFF. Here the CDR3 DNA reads TGTGCCAGCAGTACCAGCAGCATGAACACTGAAGCTTTCTTT. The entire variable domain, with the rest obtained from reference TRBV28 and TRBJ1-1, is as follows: DVKVTQSSRYLVKRTGEKVFLECVQDMDHENMFWYRQDPGLGLRLIYFSYDVKMKEKGDIPEGYSVSREKKERFSLILESASTNQTSMYLCASSTSSMNTEAFFGQGTRLTVV.